This T cell receptor (beta chain) was profiled in a study of blood T cell repertoires in COVID-19. Study summary: Sample material is recorded as cDNA or gDNA derived from T cells, B-cell-depleted T cells, or PBMCs.

Trimming shortened V by 1 base and J by 3 bases, and 24 bases separated the two germline ends. This CDR3 contains 19 residues. Germline CDR1 reads SEHNR; CDR2 reads FQNEAQ (reference sequence). Using immunoSEQ multiplex PCR, the repertoire was profiled, and TCRdb retains in-frame clones only, with some absent. The sample records 95,000 to 150,000 clones, about 80% being singletons. This clone occurred once. This sequence was found in a man aged 60 to 69 with acute or convalescent COVID-19. Sequenced sample: peripheral blood. The gene calls are TRBV7-9 and TRBJ1-1, with TRBD1 as a possible D gene (6 bases). This chain's CDR3 is CASSLGVLLGRGQDTEAFF. CDR3 in DNA: TGTGCCAGCAGCTTAGGGGTCTTACTTGGCAGGGGTCAAGACACTGAAGCTTTCTTT.